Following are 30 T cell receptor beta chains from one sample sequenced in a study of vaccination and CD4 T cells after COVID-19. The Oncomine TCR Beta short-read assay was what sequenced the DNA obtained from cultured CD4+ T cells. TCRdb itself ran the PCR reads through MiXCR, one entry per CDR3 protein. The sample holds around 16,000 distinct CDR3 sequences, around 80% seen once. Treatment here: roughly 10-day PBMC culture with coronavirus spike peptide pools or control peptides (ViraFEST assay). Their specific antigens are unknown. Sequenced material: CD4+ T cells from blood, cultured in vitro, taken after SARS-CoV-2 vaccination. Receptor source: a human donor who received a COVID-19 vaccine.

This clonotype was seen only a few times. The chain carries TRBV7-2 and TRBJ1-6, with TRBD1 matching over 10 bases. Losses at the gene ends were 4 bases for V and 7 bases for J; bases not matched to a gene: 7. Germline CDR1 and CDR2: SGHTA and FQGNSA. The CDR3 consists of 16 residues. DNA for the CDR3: TGTGCCAGCAGCTCCAGGGGGACAGGGGACAATTCACCCCTCCACTTT. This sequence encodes CASSSRGTGDNSPLHF.

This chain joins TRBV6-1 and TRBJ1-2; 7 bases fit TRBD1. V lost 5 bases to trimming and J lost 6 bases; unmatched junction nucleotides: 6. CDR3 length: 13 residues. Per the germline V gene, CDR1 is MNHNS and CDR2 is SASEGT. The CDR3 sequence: CASSNRGLDGYTF. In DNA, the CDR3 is TGTGCCAGCAGTAACAGGGGTTTGGATGGCTACACCTTC.

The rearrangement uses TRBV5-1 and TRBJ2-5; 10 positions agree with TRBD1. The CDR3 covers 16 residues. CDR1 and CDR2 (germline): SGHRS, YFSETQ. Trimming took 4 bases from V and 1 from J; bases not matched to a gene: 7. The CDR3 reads CASSQGQGGVQETQYF. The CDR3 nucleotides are TGCGCCAGCAGCCAAGGACAGGGGGGGGTCCAAGAGACCCAGTACTTC.

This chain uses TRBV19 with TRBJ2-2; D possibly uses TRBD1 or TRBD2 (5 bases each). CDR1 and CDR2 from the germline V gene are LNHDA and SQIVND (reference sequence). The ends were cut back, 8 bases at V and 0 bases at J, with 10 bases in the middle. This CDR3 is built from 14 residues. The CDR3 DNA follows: TGTGCCAGTTGTGGGACGGCGAACACCGGGGAGCTGTTTTTT. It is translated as CASCGTANTGELFF.

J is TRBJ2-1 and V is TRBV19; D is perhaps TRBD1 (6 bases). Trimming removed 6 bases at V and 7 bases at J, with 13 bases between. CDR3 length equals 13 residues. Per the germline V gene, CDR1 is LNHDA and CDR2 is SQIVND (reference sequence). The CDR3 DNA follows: TGTGCCAGTAGCTCCGAGCAGGGGAATGAGCAGTTCTTC. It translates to CASSSEQGNEQFF.

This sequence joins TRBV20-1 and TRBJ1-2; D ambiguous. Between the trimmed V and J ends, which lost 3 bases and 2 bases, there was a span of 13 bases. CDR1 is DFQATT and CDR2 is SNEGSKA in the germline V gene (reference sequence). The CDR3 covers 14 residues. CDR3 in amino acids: CSASRLGGNYGYTF. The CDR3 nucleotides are TGCAGTGCTAGTAGGCTGGGAGGGAACTATGGCTACACCTTC.

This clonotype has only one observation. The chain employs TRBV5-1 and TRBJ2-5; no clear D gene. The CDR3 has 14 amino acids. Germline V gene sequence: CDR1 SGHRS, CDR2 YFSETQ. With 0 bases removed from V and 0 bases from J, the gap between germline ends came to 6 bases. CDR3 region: CASSLDGYQETQYF. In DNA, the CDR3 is TGCGCCAGCAGCTTGGACGGGTACCAAGAGACCCAGTACTTC.

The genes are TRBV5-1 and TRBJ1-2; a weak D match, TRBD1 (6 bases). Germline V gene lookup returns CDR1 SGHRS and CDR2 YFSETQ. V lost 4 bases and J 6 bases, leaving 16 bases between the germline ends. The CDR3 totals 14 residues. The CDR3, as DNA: TGCGCCAGCAGCCGCGTGACGGGGGGCGATGGCTACACCTTC. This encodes CASSRVTGGDGYTF.

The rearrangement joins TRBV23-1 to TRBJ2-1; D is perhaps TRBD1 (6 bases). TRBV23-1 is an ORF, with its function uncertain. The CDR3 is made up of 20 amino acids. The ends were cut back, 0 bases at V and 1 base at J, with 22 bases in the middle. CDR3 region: CASSQSVSFRRGRSYNEQFF. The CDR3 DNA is TGCGCCAGCAGTCAATCGGTTTCGTTCCGCAGGGGCCGGTCCTACAATGAGCAGTTCTTC.

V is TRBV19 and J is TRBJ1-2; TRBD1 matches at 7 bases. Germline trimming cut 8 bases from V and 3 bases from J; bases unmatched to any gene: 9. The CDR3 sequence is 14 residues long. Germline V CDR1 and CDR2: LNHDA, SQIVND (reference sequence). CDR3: CASQRQGIDYGYTF. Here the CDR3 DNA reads TGTGCCAGTCAGAGACAGGGTATAGACTATGGCTACACCTTC.

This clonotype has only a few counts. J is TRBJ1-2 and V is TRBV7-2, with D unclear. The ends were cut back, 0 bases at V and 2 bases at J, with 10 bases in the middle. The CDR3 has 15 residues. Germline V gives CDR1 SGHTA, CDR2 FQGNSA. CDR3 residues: CASSLAPGSNYGYTF. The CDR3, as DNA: TGTGCCAGCAGCTTAGCGCCGGGGTCGAACTATGGCTACACCTTC. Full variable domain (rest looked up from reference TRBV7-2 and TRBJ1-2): GAGVSQSPSNKVTEKGKDVELRCDPISGHTALYWYRQSLGQGLEFLIYFQGNSAPDKSGLPSDRFSAERTGGSVSTLTIQRTQQEDSAVYLCASSLAPGSNYGYTFGSGTRLTVV.

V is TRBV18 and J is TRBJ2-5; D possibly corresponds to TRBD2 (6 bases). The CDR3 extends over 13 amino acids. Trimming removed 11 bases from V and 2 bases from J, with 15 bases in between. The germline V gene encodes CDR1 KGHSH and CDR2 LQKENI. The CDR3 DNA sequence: TGTGCCTGGGACCGGGACTTTCAAGAGACCCAGTACTTC. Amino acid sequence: CAWDRDFQETQYF. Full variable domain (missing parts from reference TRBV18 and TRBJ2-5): NAGVMQNPRHLVRRRGQEARLRCSPMKGHSHVYWYRQLPEEGLKFMVYLQKENIIDESGMPKERFSAEFPKEGPSILRIQQVVRGDSAAYFCAWDRDFQETQYFGPGTRLLVL.

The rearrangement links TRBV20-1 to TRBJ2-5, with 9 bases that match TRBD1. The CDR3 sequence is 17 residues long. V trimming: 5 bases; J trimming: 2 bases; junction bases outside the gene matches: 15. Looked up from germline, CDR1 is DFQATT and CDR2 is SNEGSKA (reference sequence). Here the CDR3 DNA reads TGCAGTGCTGACACCGCTCCGGGACAGGGACTTCAAGAGACCCAGTACTTC. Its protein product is CSADTAPGQGLQETQYF.

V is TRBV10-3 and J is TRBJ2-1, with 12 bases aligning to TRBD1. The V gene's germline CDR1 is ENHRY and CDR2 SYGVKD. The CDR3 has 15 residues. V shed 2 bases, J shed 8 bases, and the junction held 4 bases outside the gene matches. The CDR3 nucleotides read TGTGCCATCAGTGAGAGGGACAGGGGGCCTTATGAGCAGTTCTTC. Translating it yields CAISERDRGPYEQFF.

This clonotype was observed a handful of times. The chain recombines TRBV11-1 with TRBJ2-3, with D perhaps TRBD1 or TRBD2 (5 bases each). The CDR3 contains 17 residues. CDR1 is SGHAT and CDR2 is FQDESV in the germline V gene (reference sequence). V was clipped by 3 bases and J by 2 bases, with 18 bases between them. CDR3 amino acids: CASSFSPGRSHTDTQYF. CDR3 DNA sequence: TGTGCCAGCAGCTTTTCCCCGGGACGTAGTCACACAGATACGCAGTATTTT.

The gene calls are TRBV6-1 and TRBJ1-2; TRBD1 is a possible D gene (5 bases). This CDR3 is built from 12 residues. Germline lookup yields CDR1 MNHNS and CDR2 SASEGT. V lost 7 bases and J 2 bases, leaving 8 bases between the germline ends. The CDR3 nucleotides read TGTGCCAGCACGGCAGGGAACTATGGCTACACCTTC. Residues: CASTAGNYGYTF.

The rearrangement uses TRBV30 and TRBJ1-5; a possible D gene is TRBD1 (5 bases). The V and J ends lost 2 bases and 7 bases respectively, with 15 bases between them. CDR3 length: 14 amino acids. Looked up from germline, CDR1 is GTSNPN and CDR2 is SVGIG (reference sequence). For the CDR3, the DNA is TGTGCCTGGAGTCTGGCCAGGGTAGGGCAGCCCCAGCATTTT. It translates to CAWSLARVGQPQHF.

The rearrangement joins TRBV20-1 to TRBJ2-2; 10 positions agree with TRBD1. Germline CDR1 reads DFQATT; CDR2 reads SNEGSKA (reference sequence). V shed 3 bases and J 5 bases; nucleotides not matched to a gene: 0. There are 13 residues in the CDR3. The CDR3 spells CSARDRGTGELFF. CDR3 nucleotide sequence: TGCAGTGCTAGGGACAGGGGGACCGGGGAGCTGTTTTTT.

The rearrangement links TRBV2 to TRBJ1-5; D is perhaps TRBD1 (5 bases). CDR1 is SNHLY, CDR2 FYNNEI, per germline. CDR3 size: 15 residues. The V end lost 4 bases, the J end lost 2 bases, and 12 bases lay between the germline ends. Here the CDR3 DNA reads TGTGCCAGCAGTGTTTTCAGGGTTGGCAATCAGCCCCAGCATTTT. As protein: CASSVFRVGNQPQHF.

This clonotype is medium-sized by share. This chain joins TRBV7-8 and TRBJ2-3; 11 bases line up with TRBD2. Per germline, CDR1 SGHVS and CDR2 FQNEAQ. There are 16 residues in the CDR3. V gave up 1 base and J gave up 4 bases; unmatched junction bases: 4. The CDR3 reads CASSLVAGGQADTQYF. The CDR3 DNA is TGTGCCAGCAGCTTAGTAGCGGGGGGGCAAGCAGATACGCAGTATTTT.

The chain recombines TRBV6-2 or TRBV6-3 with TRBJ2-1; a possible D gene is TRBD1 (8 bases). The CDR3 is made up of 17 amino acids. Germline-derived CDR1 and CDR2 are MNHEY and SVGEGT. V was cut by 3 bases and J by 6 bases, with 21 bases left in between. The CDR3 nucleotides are TGTGCCAGCAGTTATGCCAGGAACAGGGGGGGGTCCAATGAGCAGTTCTTC. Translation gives CASSYARNRGGSNEQFF.

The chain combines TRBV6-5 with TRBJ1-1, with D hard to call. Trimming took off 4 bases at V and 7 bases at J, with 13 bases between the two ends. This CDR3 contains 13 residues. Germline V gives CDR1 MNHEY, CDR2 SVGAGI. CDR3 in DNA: TGTGCCAGCAGTTTAGAGGTTGAGGGTGAAGCTTTCTTT. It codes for CASSLEVEGEAFF.

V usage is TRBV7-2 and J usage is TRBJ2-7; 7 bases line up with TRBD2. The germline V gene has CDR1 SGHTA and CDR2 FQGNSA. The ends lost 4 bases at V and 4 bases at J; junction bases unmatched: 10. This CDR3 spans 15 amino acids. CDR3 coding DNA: TGTGCCAGCAGCTCTCGGACGGGGGGAATATACGAGCAGTACTTC. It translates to CASSSRTGGIYEQYF.

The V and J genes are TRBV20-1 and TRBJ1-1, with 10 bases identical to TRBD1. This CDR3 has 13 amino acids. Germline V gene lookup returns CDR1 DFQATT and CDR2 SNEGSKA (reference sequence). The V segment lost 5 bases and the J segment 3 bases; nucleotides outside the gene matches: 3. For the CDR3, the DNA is TGCAGTGCTTGGGACAGGGGATACACTGAAGCTTTCTTT. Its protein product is CSAWDRGYTEAFF.

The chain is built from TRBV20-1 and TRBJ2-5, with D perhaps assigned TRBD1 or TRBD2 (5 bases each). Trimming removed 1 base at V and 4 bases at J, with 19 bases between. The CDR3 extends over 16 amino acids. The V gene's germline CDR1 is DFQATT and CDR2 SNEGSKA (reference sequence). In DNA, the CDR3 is TGCAGTGCTAGAGGTCTGGGACCGCAATCAACAGAGACCCAGTACTTC. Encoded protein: CSARGLGPQSTETQYF.

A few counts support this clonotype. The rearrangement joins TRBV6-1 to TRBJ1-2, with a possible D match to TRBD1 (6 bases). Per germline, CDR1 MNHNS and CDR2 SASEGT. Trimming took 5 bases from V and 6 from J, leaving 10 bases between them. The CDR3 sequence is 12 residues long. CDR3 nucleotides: TGTGCCAGCAGTCAGACAGGTGATGGCTACACCTTC. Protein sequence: CASSQTGDGYTF.

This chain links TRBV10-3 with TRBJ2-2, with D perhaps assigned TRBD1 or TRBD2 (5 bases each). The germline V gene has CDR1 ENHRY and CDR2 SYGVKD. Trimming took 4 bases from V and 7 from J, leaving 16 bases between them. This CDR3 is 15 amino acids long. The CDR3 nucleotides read TGTGCCATCAGTGCGGTGGGGCGCGAGGGCGGGGAGCTGTTTTTT. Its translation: CAISAVGREGGELFF.

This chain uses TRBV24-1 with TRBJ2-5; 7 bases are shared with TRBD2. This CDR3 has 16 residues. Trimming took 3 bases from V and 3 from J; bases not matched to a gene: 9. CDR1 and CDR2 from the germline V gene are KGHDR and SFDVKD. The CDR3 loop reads CATSDRTSISEETQYF. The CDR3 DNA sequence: TGTGCCACCAGTGATCGGACTAGTATTTCTGAAGAGACCCAGTACTTC.

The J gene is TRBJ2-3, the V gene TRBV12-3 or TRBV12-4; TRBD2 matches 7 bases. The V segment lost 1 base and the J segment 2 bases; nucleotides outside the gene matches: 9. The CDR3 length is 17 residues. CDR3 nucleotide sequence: TGTGCCAGCAGTTTAGGTTTCGAGCGGGGCTCCACAGATACGCAGTATTTT. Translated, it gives CASSLGFERGSTDTQYF.

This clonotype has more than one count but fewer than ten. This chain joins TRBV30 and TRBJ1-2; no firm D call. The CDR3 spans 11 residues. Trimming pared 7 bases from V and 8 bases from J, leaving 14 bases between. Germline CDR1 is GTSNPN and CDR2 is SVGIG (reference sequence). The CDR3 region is CASGKVWGYTF. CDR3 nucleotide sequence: TGTGCCTCGGGAAAGGTTTGGGGCTACACCTTC.